What follows describes a single T cell receptor beta chain. Its specificity is not known. Sequenced by immunoSEQ multiplex PCR; TCRdb stores in-frame clones only, minus some. The table records about 93,000 clones, around 91% of them present only once. The data are from a study of T cell responses to AZD1222 COVID-19 vaccine. V gave up 3 bases and J gave up 7 bases, with 10 bases separating them. The CDR3 consists of 14 residues. The germline V gene encodes CDR1 KGHSH and CDR2 LQKENI. Study findings and constraints: Females made up more of the donors, who were largely white British, and clonal diversity may have come out too low. Spike-specific TCR repertoires showed rising breadth and depth after two AZD1222 doses. Regions 160-218 and 743-854 held dominance among vaccine-associated CD4 TCRs, which spanned spike.

Recipients boosted at about 4 weeks or about 12 weeks are pooled. Sequenced material: peripheral blood, taken 28 days after the second AZD1222 dose. This receptor was identified in an adult who received the AZD1222 COVID-19 vaccine. V usage is TRBV18 and J usage is TRBJ1-6; no clear D. The CDR3 bases are TGTGCCAGCTCACCGGGCGGGGTGAATTCACCCCTCCACTTT. This sequence encodes CASSPGGVNSPLHF.